The rows below give T cell receptor beta chains drawn from one sample of a study of somatic mutations in cytotoxic T cells in rheumatoid arthritis. Data came from immunoSEQ multiplex PCR; TCRdb stores just in-frame clones and leaves some out. The data contain around 23,000 clones, approximately 80% of them seen just once; the ten biggest clones take up 3% to 4%. What was sequenced was CD8+ T cells sorted from blood. The receptors derive from an adult with rheumatoid arthritis. CDR3s include the opening cysteine and the closing phenylalanine or tryptophan. The D gene is left open where the match is weak. Size values are once, few and many counts, or a class for expanded clones, and some rows have none.

d_call,j_call,v_call,clone_size,cdr3_aa,cdr3_nt
-,TRBJ2-3,TRBV7-9,-,CASSIGMGTDTQYF,TGTGCCAGCAGCATAGGTATGGGCACAGATACGCAGTATTTT
-,TRBJ2-7,TRBV5-4,-,CASRIYSSYEQYF,TGTGCCAGCAGGATTTATAGCTCCTACGAGCAGTACTTC
-,TRBJ1-4,TRBV11-2,-,CASSLIGEKLFF,TGTGCCAGCAGCTTGATCGGGGAAAAACTGTTTTTT
TRBD2,TRBJ2-2,TRBV6-1,-,CASTDRPPGLLMEAGELFF,TGTGCCAGCACTGACCGACCCCCGGGACTATTAATGGAGGCCGGGGAGCTGTTTTTT
-,TRBJ1-1,TRBV27,-,CASRLPGMNTEAFF,TGTGCCAGCCGTTTACCGGGGATGAACACTGAAGCTTTCTTT
TRBD1,TRBJ1-2,TRBV7-3,-,CASSRGTVNYGYTF,TGTGCCAGCAGCCGCGGGACAGTTAACTATGGCTACACCTTC
-,TRBJ1-1,TRBV9,-,CASSGGGTEAFF,TGTGCCAGCAGCGGAGGGGGTACTGAAGCTTTCTTT
TRBD1,TRBJ2-7,TRBV6-1,few,CASSRDREPYEQYF,TGTGCCAGCAGCCGGGACAGGGAACCCTACGAGCAGTACTTC
TRBD2,TRBJ2-1,TRBV11-2,-,CASSPYPTSGGYNEQFF,TGTGCCAGCAGCCCCTACCCTACTAGCGGGGGGTACAATGAGCAGTTCTTC
TRBD2,TRBJ2-1,TRBV25-1,-,CASSLSPGGERNEQFF,TGTGCCAGCAGTCTCTCCCCGGGGGGGGAGCGCAATGAGCAGTTCTTC
TRBD1,TRBJ1-2,TRBV5-6,once,CASSRQGATGGTF,TGTGCCAGCAGCCGACAGGGCGCCACGGGGGGCACCTTC
TRBD2,TRBJ2-3,TRBV10-3,-,CAISDLVGSGGIHTDTQYF,TGTGCCATCAGTGACCTCGTGGGGAGCGGGGGTATCCACACAGATACGCAGTATTTT
TRBD1,TRBJ2-1,TRBV7-6,-,CASSFRSGQGVSEQFF,TGTGCCAGCAGCTTCCGGTCGGGACAGGGCGTGAGTGAGCAGTTCTTC
TRBD1,TRBJ1-2,TRBV5-4,-,CASSFRAGGIYGYTF,TGTGCCAGCAGCTTTAGGGCAGGGGGCATCTATGGCTACACCTTC
-,TRBJ1-3,TRBV7-8,-,CASSLETAFFSGNTIYF,TGTGCCAGCAGCTTAGAAACAGCATTTTTCTCTGGAAACACCATATATTTT
-,TRBJ1-2,TRBV19,few,CASNAGYGYTF,TGTGCCAGTAACGCAGGGTATGGCTACACCTTC
TRBD2,TRBJ2-3,TRBV6-6,-,CASSQGLALDTQYF,TGTGCCAGCAGTCAAGGACTAGCGCTAGATACGCAGTATTTT
TRBD1,TRBJ1-1,TRBV14,-,CASSRTGGVVTEAFF,TGTGCCAGCAGCCGGACAGGGGGCGTAGTCACTGAAGCTTTCTTT
-,TRBJ1-2,TRBV15,-,CATSRDKTGTYGYTF,TGTGCCACCAGCAGAGATAAAACAGGAACTTATGGCTACACCTTC
TRBD1,TRBJ2-7,TRBV27,-,CASSFSGGAYEQYF,TGTGCCAGCAGTTTCTCAGGGGGCGCGTACGAGCAGTACTTC
-,TRBJ1-4,TRBV7-9,few,CASSLLGDEKLFF,TGTGCCAGCAGCTTATTGGGAGATGAAAAACTGTTTTTT
-,TRBJ2-7,TRBV10-2,-,CASADPSSSYEQYF,TGCGCCAGCGCGGACCCATCCAGCTCCTACGAGCAGTACTTC
-,TRBJ1-2,TRBV13,-,CASSLSRGYGYTF,TGTGCCAGCAGCTTGAGCAGGGGATATGGCTACACCTTC
TRBD1,TRBJ1-2,TRBV11-2,-,CASSLDRAFRYTF,TGTGCCAGCAGCCTAGACAGGGCTTTTCGCTACACCTTC
-,TRBJ1-1,TRBV7-2,-,CASSYGPNTEAFF,TGTGCCAGCAGCTACGGGCCAAACACTGAAGCTTTCTTT
TRBD2,TRBJ2-1,TRBV7-8,-,CASSLNSGDDPYNEQFF,TGTGCCAGCAGCTTAAATAGCGGGGACGATCCCTACAATGAGCAGTTCTTC
-,TRBJ2-1,TRBV7-9,-,CASSSSGRGANNEQFF,TGTGCCAGCAGCTCTTCGGGGCGGGGTGCCAACAATGAGCAGTTCTTC
-,TRBJ2-7,TRBV5-6,-,CASSALTGMSSYEQYF,TGTGCCAGCAGCGCCTTGACCGGAATGAGCTCCTACGAGCAGTACTTC
-,TRBJ2-3,TRBV5-4,few,CASSLAGGPSTDTQYF,TGTGCCAGCAGCTTGGCAGGCGGCCCTAGCACAGATACGCAGTATTTT
-,TRBJ2-3,TRBV11-3,-,CASSFASASTGTQYF,TGTGCCAGCAGCTTTGCTAGCGCCAGCACAGGTACGCAGTATTTT
-,TRBJ1-5,TRBV19,few,CASSISGGRNQPQHF,TGTGCCAGTAGTATTTCCGGGGGGCGCAATCAGCCCCAGCATTTT
TRBD1,TRBJ2-1,TRBV5-1,-,CASKDRGSSYNEQFF,TGCGCCAGCAAAGACAGGGGGAGCTCCTACAATGAGCAGTTCTTC
-,TRBJ2-1,TRBV11-2,-,CASSLVPYSSDTYNEQFF,TGTGCCAGCAGCTTAGTTCCCTATTCTAGCGATACCTACAATGAGCAGTTCTTC
-,TRBJ1-1,TRBV6-5,-,CASSYFGENTEAFF,TGTGCCAGCAGTTACTTTGGGGAGAACACTGAAGCTTTCTTT
TRBD2,TRBJ2-3,TRBV5-4,-,CASRQESGGGKDTQYF,TGTGCCAGCAGGCAGGAAAGCGGGGGGGGCAAAGATACGCAGTATTTT
-,TRBJ1-4,TRBV27,once,CASSLTGEVNEKLFF,TGTGCCAGCAGTCTTACAGGAGAAGTTAATGAAAAACTGTTTTTT
-,TRBJ2-1,TRBV27,-,CASSLGGSSDEQFF,TGTGCCAGCAGTTTGGGGGGTAGTTCAGATGAGCAGTTCTTC
-,TRBJ2-5,TRBV7-9,once,CASSGTDTDRWGETQYF,TGTGCCAGCAGCGGTACTGACACCGATCGGTGGGGCGAGACCCAGTACTTC
TRBD1,TRBJ2-2,TRBV6-5,-,CASSGQGETGELFF,TGTGCCAGCAGCGGACAGGGTGAGACCGGGGAGCTGTTTTTT
-,TRBJ1-1,TRBV7-6,medium-sized,CASSVGQITEAFF,TGTGCCAGCAGCGTAGGACAGATCACTGAAGCTTTCTTT
-,TRBJ1-5,TRBV10-1,-,CASSERLQDSNQPQHF,TGCGCCAGCAGTGAGAGGCTACAAGATAGCAATCAGCCCCAGCATTTT
-,TRBJ1-1,TRBV4-2,few,CASSQDRGGMNTEAFF,TGTGCCAGCAGCCAAGATCGAGGTGGCATGAACACTGAAGCTTTCTTT
TRBD1,TRBJ2-5,TRBV7-9,few,CASNLDRTGVTQYF,TGTGCCAGCAACTTGGACCGGACAGGGGTGACCCAGTACTTC
-,TRBJ1-2,TRBV4-1,-,CASRRAGSYGYTF,TGCGCCAGCAGGCGGGCGGGGAGCTATGGCTACACCTTC
TRBD2,TRBJ2-1,TRBV9,-,CASSVGTSGGPKDEQFF,TGTGCCAGCAGCGTAGGGACTTCGGGGGGGCCGAAGGATGAGCAGTTCTTC
-,TRBJ2-1,TRBV7-2,-,CASSPKATSPEQFF,TGTGCCAGCAGCCCCAAGGCCACCTCCCCTGAGCAGTTCTTC
-,TRBJ1-1,TRBV15,-,CATSRGGEAMNTEAFF,TGTGCCACCAGCAGAGGCGGGGAGGCGATGAACACTGAAGCTTTCTTT
TRBD1,TRBJ1-5,TRBV2,-,CASQGGWPGINQPQHF,TGTGCCAGCCAGGGGGGCTGGCCTGGGATTAATCAGCCCCAGCATTTT
-,TRBJ2-3,TRBV7-8,-,CASSSTPTDTQYF,TGTGCCAGCAGCTCAACCCCCACAGATACGCAGTATTTT
-,TRBJ1-5,TRBV16,few,CASSPEGGQPQHF,TGTGCCAGCAGCCCCGAGGGGGGTCAGCCCCAGCATTTT
-,TRBJ2-3,TRBV5-1,-,CASRLRGGTDTQYF,TGCGCCAGCAGGTTAAGGGGGGGAACAGATACGCAGTATTTT
-,TRBJ2-1,TRBV9,-,CASSVEGRGDADEQFF,TGTGCCAGCAGCGTAGAAGGCAGGGGGGATGCGGATGAGCAGTTCTTC
-,TRBJ1-5,TRBV27,once,CASRQGLGNQPQHF,TGTGCCAGCAGGCAGGGATTAGGCAATCAGCCCCAGCATTTT